This TCR beta chain stems from a study of T cell responses to AZD1222 COVID-19 vaccine. Study-wide results and caveats: Only after the peak T cell response were repertoires sampled. Baseline seropositivity characterized only a handful of AZD1222 recipients.

This clone was counted a few times. Its antigen is unknown. The method was immunoSEQ multiplex PCR; TCRdb's version includes in-frame clones alone and lacks a portion of them. The sample lists 130,000 or so clones; roughly 87% were seen once. The origin of this receptor is an adult who received the AZD1222 COVID-19 vaccine. Sequencing used peripheral blood, obtained 28 days after the second AZD1222 dose.

The CDR3 bases are TGTGCCAGCAGTTTAGCGCAGTATGGCTACACCTTC. As protein: CASSLAQYGYTF. The rearrangement joins TRBV12-3 or TRBV12-4 to TRBJ1-2; D ambiguous. Between the trimmed V and J ends, which lost 0 bases and 5 bases, there was a span of 4 bases. The CDR3 extends over 12 amino acids.